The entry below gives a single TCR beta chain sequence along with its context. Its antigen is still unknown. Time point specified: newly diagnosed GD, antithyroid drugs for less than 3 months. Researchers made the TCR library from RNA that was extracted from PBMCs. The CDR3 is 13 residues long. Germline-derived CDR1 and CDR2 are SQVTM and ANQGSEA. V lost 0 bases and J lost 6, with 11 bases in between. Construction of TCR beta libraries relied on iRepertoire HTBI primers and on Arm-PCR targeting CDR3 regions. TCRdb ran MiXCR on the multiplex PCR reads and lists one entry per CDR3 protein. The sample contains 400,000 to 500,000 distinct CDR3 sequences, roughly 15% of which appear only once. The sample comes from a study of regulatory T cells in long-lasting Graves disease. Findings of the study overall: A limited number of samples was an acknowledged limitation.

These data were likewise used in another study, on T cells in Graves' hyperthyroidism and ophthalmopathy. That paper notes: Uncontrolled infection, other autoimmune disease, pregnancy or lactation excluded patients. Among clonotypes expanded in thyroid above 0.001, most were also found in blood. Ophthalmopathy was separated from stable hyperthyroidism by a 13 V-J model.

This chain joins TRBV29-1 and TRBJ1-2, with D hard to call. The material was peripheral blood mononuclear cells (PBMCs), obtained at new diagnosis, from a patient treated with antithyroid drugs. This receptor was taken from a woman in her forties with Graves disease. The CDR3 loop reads CSVEDLKGHGYTF. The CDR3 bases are TGCAGCGTTGAAGATCTAAAAGGACATGGCTACACCTTC.